This entry lists 30 T cell receptor beta chains sequenced from one sample in a study of blood T cell repertoires in COVID-19. The assay was immunoSEQ multiplex PCR, and TCRdb's table has in-frame clones only and misses some. The profile shows about 90,000 clones, 81% of them singletons. Sequencing used peripheral blood. These TCRs come from a human donor in a cohort sampled during active COVID-19.

The chain links TRBV30 to TRBJ2-4; the D is unclear. The CDR3 is made up of 16 amino acids. Trimming removed 2 bases from V and 0 bases from J, with 14 bases in between. Germline V gives CDR1 GTSNPN, CDR2 SVGIG (reference sequence). This chain's CDR3 is CAWSQLTLLAKNIQYF. The CDR3 bases are TGTGCCTGGAGTCAACTGACACTTCTAGCCAAAAACATTCAGTACTTC. Variable domain in full (rest from reference TRBV30 and TRBJ2-4): SQTIHQWPATLVQPVGSPLSLECTVEGTSNPNLYWYRQAAGRGLQLLFYSVGIGQISSEVPQNLSASRPQDRQFILSSKKLLLSDSGFYLCAWSQLTLLAKNIQYFGAGTRLSVL.

V usage is TRBV19 and J usage is TRBJ1-2; D is perhaps TRBD1 (5 bases). Trimming took off 5 bases at V and 7 bases at J, with 20 bases between the two ends. This CDR3 is 15 amino acids long. Germline V lookup: CDR1 LNHDA, CDR2 SQIVND (reference sequence). The CDR3: CASSPRMAGGGGYTF. The CDR3, as DNA: TGTGCCAGTAGTCCCCGAATGGCGGGGGGAGGTGGCTACACCTTC. The whole variable domain, remainder taken from reference TRBV19 and TRBJ1-2, is DGGITQSPKYLFRKEGQNVTLSCEQNLNHDAMYWYRQDPGQGLRLIYYSQIVNDFQKGDIAEGYSVSREKKESFPLTVTSAQKNPTAFYLCASSPRMAGGGGYTFGSGTRLTVV.

The gene calls are TRBV7-2 and TRBJ1-1; TRBD1 matches at 9 bases. Germline V gives CDR1 SGHTA, CDR2 FQGNSA. This CDR3 contains 14 residues. Unmatched junction bases numbered 5, after V lost 5 bases and J lost 4 bases. CDR3 nucleotides: TGTGCCAGCAGCATCAGACAGGGGGGCACTGAAGCTTTCTTT. It yields the protein CASSIRQGGTEAFF.

This rearrangement joins TRBV2 to TRBJ2-2, with 10 bases lining up with TRBD2. After removal of 9 bases from V and 0 bases from J, the junction contained 7 bases not matched to a gene. The germline gives CDR1 SNHLY, CDR2 FYNNEI. The CDR3 contains 16 residues. In DNA, the CDR3 is TGTGCCAGGGCCACTACTAGCGGGGCGAACACCGGGGAGCTGTTTTTT. Translating it yields CARATTSGANTGELFF.

The rearrangement joins TRBV19 to TRBJ1-5, with TRBD1 as a possible D gene (6 bases). V was clipped by 3 bases and J by 3 bases, with 15 bases between them. Germline lookup yields CDR1 LNHDA and CDR2 SQIVND (reference sequence). CDR3 length equals 16 residues. The CDR3 coding sequence is TGTGCCAGTAGTATCTCTTTGGGGGCTTTCAATCAGCCCCAGCATTTT. This translates into CASSISLGAFNQPQHF.

The gene calls are TRBV4-3 and TRBJ2-2; the D gene is possibly TRBD2 (6 bases). The CDR3 is made up of 15 amino acids. From germline, CDR1 is LGHNA and CDR2 YSLEER. The V end lost 0 bases, the J end lost 5 bases, and 10 bases lay between the germline ends. CDR3: CASSQDVGTTGELFF. In DNA, the CDR3 is TGCGCCAGCAGCCAAGATGTCGGGACTACCGGGGAGCTGTTTTTT.

This rearrangement joins TRBV5-6 to TRBJ1-2; possibly TRBD1 for D (6 bases). This CDR3 has 13 amino acids. Germline V CDR1 and CDR2: SGHDT, YYEEEE. V lost 4 bases, J lost 3 bases, and 10 bases lay in between. CDR3 sequence (DNA): TGTGCCAGCAGCGGAACAGGGTACTATGGCTACACCTTC. Translating it yields CASSGTGYYGYTF.

Written as DNA, the CDR3 is TGTGCCAGAAGCTTGTCTCCCCAAATCGTAGGTCCCAAGGAGAAGACCCAGTACTTC. It is translated as CARSLSPQIVGPKEKTQYF. The V gene is TRBV5-3, the J gene TRBJ2-5; D gene ambiguous. TRBV5-3 is labeled an ORF, and its function is uncertain. Deletions cut 1 base from V and 6 bases from J, with 28 bases between. CDR3 length: 19 residues.

The chain carries TRBV27 and TRBJ2-7, with D possibly TRBD1 on 5 matching bases. From germline, CDR1 is MNHEY and CDR2 SMNVEV (reference sequence). Trimming shortened V by 1 base and J by 3 bases, and 13 bases separated the two germline ends. This CDR3 has 15 amino acids. CDR3 DNA sequence: TGTGCCAGCAGTTTATTTAGGGGCGGCTACTACGAGCAGTACTTC. This gives the protein CASSLFRGGYYEQYF.

The V call is TRBV4-2, the J call TRBJ2-7, with 7 bases aligning to TRBD1. Trimming at V came to 1 base and at J to 6 bases, leaving 3 bases not matched to a gene. This CDR3 is 13 amino acids long. From germline, CDR1 is LGHNA and CDR2 YNFKEQ. In DNA, the CDR3 is TGTGCCAGCAGCCAAGGAGGGGGCAGCGAGCAGTACTTC. This sequence encodes CASSQGGGSEQYF.

This chain uses TRBV7-9 with TRBJ2-5, with TRBD2 identical over 7 bases. After removal of 2 bases from V and 0 bases from J, the junction contained 3 bases not matched to a gene. The CDR3 covers 15 residues. CDR1 and CDR2 from the germline V gene are SEHNR and FQNEAQ (reference sequence). The CDR3 nucleotides read TGTGCCAGCAGCTTACCAGCGGGGTACCAAGAGACCCAGTACTTC. Translation gives CASSLPAGYQETQYF.

This clone was detected only once. CDR3 protein: CAWSQGNSYEQYF. CDR3 sequence (DNA): TGTGCCTGGAGTCAGGGTAACTCCTACGAGCAGTACTTC. V usage is TRBV30 and J usage is TRBJ2-7; D may be TRBD1 (5 bases). CDR1 is GTSNPN, CDR2 SVGIG, per germline (reference sequence). Trimming took off 2 bases at V and 0 bases at J, with 8 bases between the two ends. The CDR3 loop spans 13 amino acids.

J is TRBJ2-7 and V is TRBV29-1; 9 bases align to TRBD2. After removal of 6 bases from V and 1 base from J, the junction contained 7 bases not matched to a gene. CDR1 and CDR2 from the germline V gene are SQVTM and ANQGSEA. This CDR3 comprises 14 residues. The CDR3 spells CSVQKRGVSYEQYF. In DNA form, the CDR3 reads TGCAGCGTCCAGAAGCGGGGGGTATCCTACGAGCAGTACTTC.

V gene TRBV10-2 combines with J gene TRBJ1-1; D gene unclear. Germline CDR1 is WSHSY and CDR2 is SAAADI. This CDR3 is built from 12 residues. Trimming removed 3 bases from V and 7 bases from J, with 9 bases in between. CDR3 residues: CASSEGRVEAFF. The CDR3 DNA sequence: TGCGCCAGCAGTGAAGGGCGGGTTGAAGCTTTCTTT.

The genes are TRBV6-1 and TRBJ2-7; D is perhaps TRBD2 (5 bases). The V gene lost 0 bases and the J gene lost 4 bases, with 13 bases spanning the gap. Germline CDR1 MNHNS, CDR2 SASEGT. The CDR3 has 15 amino acids. CDR3 DNA sequence: TGTGCCAGCAGTGAAGCGCCCGGGGTATCTTACGAGCAGTACTTC. Translating it yields CASSEAPGVSYEQYF.

The chain joins TRBV9 to TRBJ1-6, with 9 bases aligning to TRBD1. Germline CDR1 and CDR2: SGDLS and YYNGEE. This CDR3 spans 17 amino acids. V gave up 1 base and J gave up 6 bases; unmatched junction bases: 8. This CDR3 reads CASSVNRDRVRNSPLHF. The CDR3 region has the DNA TGTGCCAGCAGCGTAAACCGGGACAGGGTTCGTAATTCACCCCTCCACTTT.

V and J are TRBV5-1 and TRBJ1-1; the D gene is possibly TRBD1 (5 bases). Trimming pared 2 bases from V and 9 bases from J, leaving 14 bases between. This CDR3 has 13 residues. The germline gives CDR1 SGHRS, CDR2 YFSETQ. CDR3 sequence reads: CASSFTTDSKAFF. The DNA of the CDR3 is TGCGCCAGCAGCTTCACAACCGACAGCAAAGCTTTCTTT.

The chain couples TRBV7-2 to TRBJ1-1; D gene unclear. The V gene lost 4 bases and the J gene lost 0 bases, with 6 bases spanning the gap. Germline CDR1 and CDR2: SGHTA and FQGNSA. CDR3 size: 13 residues. The CDR3 bases are TGTGCCAGCAGCTATATTATGAACACTGAAGCTTTCTTT. It specifies CASSYIMNTEAFF.

A remark on this clone: Since the CDR3 does not end with the conserved phenylalanine or tryptophan, this likely comes from a read error. The chain is built from TRBV6-5 and TRBJ1-1; 8 bases are shared with TRBD1. The V segment lost 5 bases and the J segment 3 bases; nucleotides outside the gene matches: 5. Germline V gene data show CDR1 as MNHEY and CDR2 as SVGAGI. This CDR3 is built from 14 residues. The CDR3 bases are TGTGCCAGCAGTACGACAGGGGCGGACACTGAAGCTTTCCTT. Translation: CASSTTGADTEAFL.

The V and J genes are TRBV5-6 and TRBJ2-5; 9 bases align to TRBD1. This CDR3 has 14 amino acids. Germline V CDR1 and CDR2: SGHDT, YYEEEE. With V trimmed by 5 bases and J by 5 bases, 7 bases remained unmatched. The CDR3 DNA is TGTGCCAGCAGTCACAGGGGGCGGTACGAGACCCAGTACTTC. Its protein is CASSHRGRYETQYF.

The count of this clone is one. The gene calls are TRBV6-5 and TRBJ2-7, with D perhaps matching TRBD1 (7 bases). The CDR3 length is 14 residues. Trimming took off 11 bases at V and 2 bases at J, with 19 bases between the two ends. In germline, CDR1 is MNHEY, CDR2 SVGAGI. CDR3 sequence: CAAGKRGPTYEQYF. The DNA for the CDR3 is TGTGCCGCGGGGAAGAGGGGGCCGACCTACGAGCAGTACTTC.

The V call is TRBV24-1, the J call TRBJ2-1; TRBD2 matches at 7 bases. The CDR3 is 14 residues long. Germline-derived CDR1 and CDR2 are KGHDR and SFDVKD. V dropped 5 bases and J dropped 9; count of bases not matched to a gene: 9. The CDR3 loop reads CATSGGGGRPEQFF. The CDR3 DNA reads TGTGCCACCAGTGGTGGGGGGGGACGGCCTGAGCAGTTCTTC.

The CDR3: CASSLLLKGGLGTEAFF. CDR3 bases: TGCGCCAGCAGCCTCCTCCTCAAGGGGGGGTTGGGCACTGAAGCTTTCTTT. The genes are TRBV4-1 and TRBJ1-1, with a tentative D call TRBD1 (6 bases). In germline, CDR1 is MGHRA, CDR2 YSYEKL. V dropped 4 bases and J dropped 4 bases, with 22 bases sitting between them. This CDR3 contains 17 residues.

This sequence joins TRBV7-3 and TRBJ2-6, with 7 nucleotides matching TRBD1. CDR1 SGHTA and CDR2 FQGTGA come from the germline V gene. This CDR3 contains 16 residues. J lost 3 bases, V lost 4 bases, and 6 bases had no gene match. CDR3 coding DNA: TGTGCCAGCAGCTCAGAGGGGGCGTTTGGGGCCAACGTCCTGACTTTC. Amino acid sequence: CASSSEGAFGANVLTF.

The rearrangement uses TRBV5-4 and TRBJ1-1, with 9 bases matching TRBD1. There are 14 residues in the CDR3. V shed 3 bases and J 3 bases; nucleotides not matched to a gene: 3. CDR1 SGHNT and CDR2 YYREEE come from the germline V gene (reference sequence). The CDR3 region has the DNA TGTGCCAGCAGCTGGGGACAGGGAGACACTGAAGCTTTCTTT. Protein product: CASSWGQGDTEAFF.

This sequence joins TRBV12-3 or TRBV12-4 and TRBJ1-1; tentative D call: TRBD1 (6 bases). V shed 2 bases and J shed 10 bases, with 14 bases lying between them. The CDR3 has 13 amino acids. The CDR3 loop is CASSLKLGQGAFF. The CDR3 nucleotides are TGTGCCAGCAGTTTAAAGCTGGGACAAGGAGCTTTCTTT.

V gene TRBV6-5 combines with J gene TRBJ2-2, with D possibly matching TRBD2 (6 bases). This CDR3 comprises 15 residues. CDR1 MNHEY and CDR2 SVGAGI come from the germline V gene. V was shortened by 0 bases and J by 7 bases, with 12 bases between the two germline ends. In nucleotides, the CDR3 is TGTGCCAGCAGTTACTCGAGACTAGGTGGCGGGGAGCTGTTTTTT. Amino acids: CASSYSRLGGGELFF.

The V and J genes are TRBV5-1 and TRBJ1-2; D may be TRBD1 (5 bases). The CDR3 is 13 amino acids. V was trimmed by 5 bases and J by 8 bases, leaving 16 bases between them. Germline V lookup: CDR1 SGHRS, CDR2 YFSETQ. CDR3 sequence: CASSQQVPGGYTF. CDR3 sequence (DNA): TGCGCCAGCAGTCAACAGGTCCCAGGGGGCTACACCTTC.

This chain uses TRBV5-4 with TRBJ1-3; possibly TRBD1 for D (6 bases). Trimming shortened V by 3 bases and J by 4 bases, and 17 bases separated the two germline ends. CDR3 size: 16 residues. Germline CDR1 SGHNT, CDR2 YYREEE (reference sequence). The CDR3 DNA is TGTGCCAGCAGCTCGGGGGGGGCAGGGAACGGAAACACCATATATTTT. This gives the protein CASSSGGAGNGNTIYF.

The table lists this clone with a few counts. This chain uses TRBV15 with TRBJ2-1, with 7 nucleotides matching TRBD1. Per the germline V gene, CDR1 is LNHNV and CDR2 is YYDKDF (reference sequence). This CDR3 comprises 16 residues. V lost 0 bases, J lost 0 bases, and 2 bases stayed unmatched. The CDR3 reads CATSRDGDSSYNEQFF. The CDR3 DNA reads as TGTGCCACCAGCAGAGATGGGGACAGCTCCTACAATGAGCAGTTCTTC.